The TCR beta chain under discussion was sequenced for a study of beta chain features in type 1 diabetes. Study-wide points: Type 1 diabetes patients had moderately but significantly shorter TCRB CDR3s in all four CD4+ subsets.

Expressed TCRB transcripts got sequenced, as all isolated RNA was reverse transcribed. Method: immunoSEQ multiplex PCR; TCRdb's copy keeps in-frame clones and lacks some. The table includes hundreds of thousands of clones, roughly 15% detected once. The CDR3 sequence is 13 residues long. This clone was seen a handful of times. Antigen: not known. Sequencing was done on a sample of naive CD4+ T cells from blood. The chain recombines TRBV21-1 with TRBJ2-7; the table's D call TRBD1 went unverified against the DNA. TRBV21-1 is designated a pseudogene. The clonotype originates from a man between 18 and 35 years old in good health. In DNA form, the CDR3 reads TGTGCCAGCAGCGCGCAACAGGAATACGAGCAGTACTTC. This gives the protein CASSAQQEYEQYF.